The 27 T cell receptor beta chains below all came from one sample that was sequenced in a study of T cell responses to AZD1222 COVID-19 vaccine. Here immunoSEQ multiplex PCR was the method, and the copy in TCRdb shows in-frame clones only, minus some. The sample yields fewer than 150,000 clones, 90% seen once. Sequences were derived from peripheral blood, sampled on day 0 of AZD1222 vaccination. The receptor source for this set is an adult in good health.

The chain couples TRBV6-5 to TRBJ1-1; maybe TRBD1 (5 bases). The V end was cut by 0 bases, the J end by 11 bases, with 13 bases between. This CDR3 contains 13 residues. The germline CDR1 and CDR2 sequences are MNHEY and SVGAGI. The CDR3: CASSYSIRDRAFF. Here the CDR3 DNA reads TGTGCCAGCAGTTACTCGATCAGGGATCGGGCTTTCTTT.

This rearrangement joins TRBV7-9 to TRBJ2-2, with D possibly being TRBD2 (5 bases). CDR1 and CDR2 (germline): SEHNR, FQNEAQ (reference sequence). The CDR3 has 15 residues. With 5 bases removed from V and 6 bases from J, the gap between germline ends came to 16 bases. In nucleotides, the CDR3 is TGTGCCAGCAGCATAGACAATCCGGAGGCCGGGGAGCTGTTTTTT. Translating it yields CASSIDNPEAGELFF.

The chain links TRBV29-1 to TRBJ1-1, with 7 bases that match TRBD1. Germline CDR1 and CDR2: SQVTM and ANQGSEA. The CDR3 is made up of 13 amino acids. V shed 6 bases and J 2 bases; nucleotides not matched to a gene: 6. The CDR3 DNA sequence: TGCAGCGTAGAAACAGGGGCTAACACTGAAGCTTTCTTT. Protein product: CSVETGANTEAFF.

This sequence joins TRBV10-3 and TRBJ2-4; either TRBD1 or TRBD2 may supply D (5 bases each). In germline, CDR1 is ENHRY, CDR2 SYGVKD. CDR3 length: 16 residues. Deletions cut 2 bases from V and 4 bases from J, with 15 bases between. CDR3 sequence: CAISEAGRGTKNIQYF. For the CDR3, the DNA is TGTGCCATCAGTGAGGCGGGTCGGGGCACGAAAAACATTCAGTACTTC.

Here the CDR3 reads CASRYRVESPLHF. CDR3 sequence (DNA): TGTGCCAGCAGGTACAGGGTGGAATCACCCCTCCACTTT. The chain employs TRBV12-3 or TRBV12-4 and TRBJ1-6; maybe TRBD1 (6 bases). Between the trimmed V and J ends, which lost 6 bases and 10 bases, there was a span of 13 bases. The CDR3 covers 13 residues.

The chain carries TRBV10-3 and TRBJ2-7; D unresolved. The CDR3 loop spans 13 amino acids. Trimming cost V 2 bases and J 6 bases, with 11 bases left between them. Per germline, CDR1 ENHRY and CDR2 SYGVKD. The CDR3 nucleotides read TGTGCCATCAGTGAGGAACCCGGTCTCGAGCAGTACTTC. It is translated as CAISEEPGLEQYF.

The CDR3 DNA reads TGTGCCACCAGTGATTTCGCGGCAGGTCCCGGACTAGCGGGAGGCAGGTACAATGAGCAGTTCTTC. This translates into CATSDFAAGPGLAGGRYNEQFF. This rearrangement joins TRBV24-1 to TRBJ2-1; TRBD2 agrees at 14 bases. Germline CDR1 and CDR2: KGHDR and SFDVKD. J gave up 4 bases and V 1 base, and 17 bases lay outside the gene matches. CDR3 size: 22 residues.

The chain combines TRBV5-6 with TRBJ2-7; no clear D. Germline lookup yields CDR1 SGHDT and CDR2 YYEEEE. V was shortened by 0 bases and J by 1 base, with 5 bases between the two germline ends. The CDR3 runs to 13 residues. As DNA, the CDR3 is TGTGCCAGCAGCTTGGCCGTATCCTACGAGCAGTACTTC. Amino acids: CASSLAVSYEQYF.

This chain joins TRBV5-1 and TRBJ1-1; D gene unclear. V gave up 1 base and J gave up 1 base, with 8 bases separating them. The CDR3 runs 14 residues. CDR1 is SGHRS, CDR2 YFSETQ, per germline. CDR3 region: CASSLTRSNTEAFF. In DNA, the CDR3 is TGCGCCAGCAGCTTGACCCGGTCGAACACTGAAGCTTTCTTT.

V gene TRBV11-3 combines with J gene TRBJ2-2; D remains unclear. The CDR3 sequence is 18 residues long. Trimming removed 1 base from V and 8 bases from J, with 23 bases in between. The germline gives CDR1 SGHNT, CDR2 YENEEA. This chain's CDR3 is CASSLGVTFKPHEGELFF. The CDR3, as DNA: TGTGCCAGCAGCTTAGGCGTAACCTTTAAGCCTCACGAGGGGGAGCTGTTTTTT.

The chain uses TRBV7-9 and TRBJ1-2; 7 bases align to TRBD1. V lost 3 bases, J lost 8 bases, and 18 bases stayed unmatched. From germline, CDR1 is SEHNR and CDR2 FQNEAQ (reference sequence). This CDR3 spans 17 amino acids. This CDR3 is CASSFPGQTGTVGGYTF. The CDR3 DNA sequence: TGTGCCAGCAGCTTTCCAGGGCAGACAGGGACGGTCGGAGGCTACACCTTC.

This chain uses TRBV5-6 with TRBJ2-1; D tentatively fits TRBD1 or TRBD2 (5 bases each). This CDR3 is built from 14 residues. V was pared by 3 bases and J by 9 bases, with 16 bases between. Germline V gene lookup returns CDR1 SGHDT and CDR2 YYEEEE. CDR3 DNA: TGTGCCAGCAGCTGGGTGGGGGTGAAAAGTGAGCAGTTCTTC. Translating gives CASSWVGVKSEQFF. The complete variable domain, with remaining parts taken from reference TRBV5-6 and TRBJ2-1, reads DAGVTQSPTHLIKTRGQQVTLRCSPKSGHDTVSWYQQALGQGPQFIFQYYEEEERQRGNFPDRFSGHQFPNYSSELNVNALLLGDSALYLCASSWVGVKSEQFFGPGTRLTVL.

This chain uses TRBV6-2 or TRBV6-3 with TRBJ1-1; D unclear. The CDR3 has 15 residues. Germline V lookup: CDR1 MNHEY, CDR2 SVGEGT. Trimming stripped 0 bases from V and 4 bases from J, with 12 bases between. CDR3 DNA sequence: TGTGCCAGCAGTTACTCGGTCGCCGCGGGCACTGAAGCTTTCTTT. Amino acids: CASSYSVAAGTEAFF.

This clone was recorded once. The rearrangement uses TRBV27 and TRBJ1-1; weak D call: TRBD1 (5 bases). The germline gives CDR1 MNHEY, CDR2 SMNVEV (reference sequence). Between the trimmed V and J ends, which lost 3 bases and 3 bases, there was a span of 17 bases. There are 16 residues in the CDR3. CDR3 in amino acids: CASSLLPGLRDTEAFF. As DNA, the CDR3 is TGTGCCAGCAGTTTGCTCCCAGGACTCAGGGACACTGAAGCTTTCTTT.

This rearrangement joins TRBV29-1 to TRBJ2-5, with TRBD1 as a possible D gene (5 bases). Germline CDR1 and CDR2: SQVTM and ANQGSEA. The CDR3 has 14 amino acids. The ends were cut back, 3 bases at V and 5 bases at J, with 16 bases in the middle. In DNA form, the CDR3 reads TGCAGCGTTGACTTGACAGCTAGTCTGGAGACCCAGTACTTC. This encodes CSVDLTASLETQYF.

This chain uses TRBV19 with TRBJ2-2; TRBD2 matches at 14 bases. The V gene's germline CDR1 is LNHDA and CDR2 SQIVND (reference sequence). This CDR3 contains 18 residues. V shed 4 bases, J shed 0 bases, and the junction held 4 bases outside the gene matches. The CDR3 nucleotides are TGTGCCAGTAGTACGGGACTAGCGGGGGCCGCGAACACCGGGGAGCTGTTTTTT. Amino acid sequence: CASSTGLAGAANTGELFF.

The chain recombines TRBV7-9 with TRBJ2-3; D gene unclear. Germline V lookup: CDR1 SEHNR, CDR2 FQNEAQ (reference sequence). V lost 5 bases and J 9 bases, leaving 12 bases between the germline ends. The CDR3 contains 12 residues. CDR3 in amino acids: CASSPLRVTQYF. CDR3 coding DNA: TGTGCCAGCAGCCCTCTGAGAGTAACGCAGTATTTT.

This chain joins TRBV6-6 and TRBJ1-1; D perhaps matches TRBD1 (6 bases). Trimming stripped 5 bases from V and 0 bases from J, with 13 bases between. The germline V gene encodes CDR1 MNHNY and CDR2 SVGAGI (reference sequence). The CDR3 covers 15 residues. CDR3 bases: TGTGCCAGCAGTACCCGGACAGATATGAACACTGAAGCTTTCTTT. This gives the protein CASSTRTDMNTEAFF.

V and J are TRBV24-1 and TRBJ1-2; D remains unclear. Germline V gene sequence: CDR1 KGHDR, CDR2 SFDVKD. V dropped 4 bases and J dropped 3 bases, with 14 bases sitting between them. The CDR3 is made up of 15 amino acids. The CDR3 protein is CATSEGPDTYYGYTF. The CDR3 coding sequence is TGTGCCACCAGTGAGGGCCCAGACACGTACTATGGCTACACCTTC.

The DNA of the CDR3 is TGTGCCAGCAGCCCTCCGCCGCGGAATGGCTACACCTTC. Translated: CASSPPPRNGYTF. The genes are TRBV7-9 and TRBJ1-2; D is unclear. V lost 5 bases and J 6 bases, leaving 13 bases between the germline ends. CDR1 and CDR2 from the germline V gene are SEHNR and FQNEAQ (reference sequence). The CDR3 has 13 amino acids.

The chain recombines TRBV19 with TRBJ1-5; D possibly corresponds to TRBD1 (5 bases). V was shortened by 6 bases and J by 11 bases, with 23 bases between the two germline ends. The CDR3 has 15 residues. Germline CDR1 reads LNHDA; CDR2 reads SQIVND (reference sequence). The chain's CDR3 is CASSGGRDPQEAQHF. The CDR3 DNA reads TGTGCCAGTAGCGGGGGGAGGGACCCACAAGAGGCCCAGCATTTT.

The V and J genes are TRBV6-6 and TRBJ1-1; 10 bases line up with TRBD1. The CDR3 has 16 amino acids. With V trimmed by 0 bases and J by 4 bases, 5 bases remained unmatched. The V gene's germline CDR1 is MNHNY and CDR2 SVGAGI (reference sequence). The CDR3 nucleotides are TGTGCCAGCAGTTACTCTTCGGGACAGGGGCCCACTGAAGCTTTCTTT. It encodes CASSYSSGQGPTEAFF.

The rearrangement uses TRBV5-1 and TRBJ2-3; tentatively, D is TRBD1 (6 bases). Deletions cut 4 bases from V and 5 bases from J, with 20 bases between. Germline V gives CDR1 SGHRS, CDR2 YFSETQ. CDR3 length equals 16 residues. In DNA form, the CDR3 reads TGCGCCAGCAGCAAAACTTTACAGGGCGTCATAGATACGCAGTATTTT. Translated: CASSKTLQGVIDTQYF.

This chain connects TRBV9 to TRBJ2-5; tentative D call: TRBD2 (6 bases). The V end lost 0 bases, the J end lost 0 bases, and 12 bases lay between the germline ends. Germline V gene lookup returns CDR1 SGDLS and CDR2 YYNGEE. The CDR3 extends over 16 amino acids. As DNA, the CDR3 is TGTGCCAGCAGCGTAGGGGCGTGGGACTACCAAGAGACCCAGTACTTC. Encoded protein: CASSVGAWDYQETQYF.

V usage is TRBV7-9 and J usage is TRBJ1-1, with D unclear. The ends were cut back, 7 bases at V and 1 base at J, with 19 bases in the middle. CDR3 length: 16 residues. Germline V gene data show CDR1 as SEHNR and CDR2 as FQNEAQ (reference sequence). CDR3 sequence (DNA): TGTGCCAGCACCCTCGGGGAGGGAGGCACGAACACTGAAGCTTTCTTT. This sequence encodes CASTLGEGGTNTEAFF. Looking up the rest from reference TRBV7-9 and TRBJ1-1 gives the full variable domain: DTGVSQNPRHKITKRGQNVTFRCDPISEHNRLYWYRQTLGQGPEFLTYFQNEAQLEKSRLLSDRFSAERPKGSFSTLEIQRTEQGDSAMYLCASTLGEGGTNTEAFFGQGTRLTVV.

This chain connects TRBV19 to TRBJ1-5; D gene uncertain. The CDR3 has 14 amino acids. The V and J ends lost 5 bases and 2 bases respectively, with 10 bases between them. Germline loops: CDR1 LNHDA, CDR2 SQIVND (reference sequence). Written as DNA, the CDR3 is TGTGCCAGTAGTGGTGGTCTTGGCAATCAGCCCCAGCATTTT. Amino acid sequence: CASSGGLGNQPQHF.

This sequence joins TRBV11-1 and TRBJ2-1; D gene ambiguous. The CDR3 has 11 residues. The germline V gene encodes CDR1 SGHAT and CDR2 FQDESV (reference sequence). V gave up 3 bases and J gave up 7 bases, with 4 bases separating them. The CDR3 coding sequence is TGTGCCAGCAGCTTCGGGAATGAGCAGTTCTTC. It translates to CASSFGNEQFF.